This T cell receptor (beta chain) comes out of a study of blood T cells in healthy people across ages. This clonotype has at least ten counts. The use of a sample-barcoded 5' primer and a J-beta primer mix characterized a second PCR of about 7 to 12 cycles. TCRdb fed the 5' RACE reads into MiXCR, producing one record per CDR3 protein. The sample has more than 750,000 distinct CDR3 sequences; 29% are singletons. CDR3 length equals 15 residues. Looked up from germline, CDR1 is SGHVS and CDR2 is FQNEAQ. V dropped 5 bases and J dropped 4 bases, with 17 bases sitting between them. These records were also assigned to another study, of T cells of mothers and their children.

The sequenced material came from blood. The source of this sequence is a woman in her forties in good health. The chain carries TRBV7-8 and TRBJ1-2; no clear D. CDR3 nucleotides: TGTGCCAGCAGCAAAGACGGAACCACAAGCTATGGCTACACCTTC. As protein: CASSKDGTTSYGYTF.